Given below is one T cell receptor beta chain in context. The target antigen is unknown. These data originate in a study of blood T cells in healthy people across ages. Study-wide results and caveats: Relative to aged donors, long-lived donors carried more naive CD4+ cells and displayed higher diversity.

Sample-barcoded 5' priming and a J-beta primer mix drove a second PCR of about 6 to 12 cycles. MiXCR, applied by TCRdb to the 5' RACE reads, yields one record per CDR3 protein. The sample lists 1.5 million to 2 million distinct CDR3 sequences, roughly 27% occurring once. The CDR3 has 14 residues. Trimming cost V 6 bases and J 5 bases, with 16 bases left between them. Per germline, CDR1 MNHEY and CDR2 SVGAGI. The V and J genes are TRBV6-5 and TRBJ2-5; D possibly uses TRBD1 or TRBD2 (6 bases each). Sample: blood. This clonotype was obtained from a woman aged 25 to 39 in good health. The CDR3 region is CASSPHRGLETQYF. The CDR3 nucleotides are TGTGCCAGCAGCCCCCATCGGGGGCTGGAGACCCAGTACTTC.